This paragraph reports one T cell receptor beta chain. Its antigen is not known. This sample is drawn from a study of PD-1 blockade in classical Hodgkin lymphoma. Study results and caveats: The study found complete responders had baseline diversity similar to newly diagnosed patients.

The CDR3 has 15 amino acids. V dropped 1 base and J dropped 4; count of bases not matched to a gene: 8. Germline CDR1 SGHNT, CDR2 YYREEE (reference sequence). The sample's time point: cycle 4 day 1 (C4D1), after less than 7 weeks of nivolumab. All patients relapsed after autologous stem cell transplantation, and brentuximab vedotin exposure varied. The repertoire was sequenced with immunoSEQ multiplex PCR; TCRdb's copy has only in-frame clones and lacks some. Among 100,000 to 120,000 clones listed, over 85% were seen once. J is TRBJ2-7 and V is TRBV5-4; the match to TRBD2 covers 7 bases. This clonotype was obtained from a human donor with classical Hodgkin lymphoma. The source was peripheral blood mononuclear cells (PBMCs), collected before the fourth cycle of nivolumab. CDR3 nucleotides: TGTGCCAGCAGCTTGTGGCTAGCGGCGAGTTACGAGCAGTACTTC. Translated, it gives CASSLWLAASYEQYF.